Included here is one TCR beta chain sequence, with context. Germline CDR1 SGHAT, CDR2 FQNNGV. Trimming at V came to 4 bases and at J to 0 bases, leaving 9 bases not matched to a gene. The CDR3 totals 19 residues. The sample belongs to a study of blood T cell repertoires in COVID-19. Sequenced by immunoSEQ multiplex PCR; TCRdb stores in-frame clones only, minus some. This table has more than 350,000 clones, over 75% appearing once. Sequenced input: PBMCs or T cells enriched from blood (not recorded which). This rearrangement joins TRBV11-2 to TRBJ2-1; 13 bases agree with TRBD2. The sequence was collected from a woman younger than 35 who had been exposed to COVID-19. The CDR3 coding sequence is TGTGCCAGCAGCTCCCTTACTAGCGGGAGGGCCGGCTCCTACAATGAGCAGTTCTTC. Translating it yields CASSSLTSGRAGSYNEQFF.